This note documents a single T cell receptor (beta chain) sequence. The antigen is unknown. Repertoires were generated with immunoSEQ multiplex PCR, while TCRdb's copy carries only in-frame clones and drops some. The sample consists of hundreds of clones, approximately 7.9% of them appearing once. This entry comes from a study of CD4 T cell repertoires in COVID-19. Whole-study context: CFSE-low cells expanded roughly ten days with IL-2, then restimulated with other coronavirus spikes.

Study results and limitations: Sharing of several most expanded SARS-CoV-2-reactive clonotypes across memory subsets suggested intraclonal diversification.

With 1 base clipped from V and 8 bases from J, the junction kept 10 bases outside the gene matches. CDR3 length: 18 residues. Germline assignment: CDR1 SGHAT and CDR2 FQNNGV. CFSE-labeled cells were stimulated with autologous monocytes plus recombinant SARS-CoV-2 spike or nucleoprotein. Samples came from patients recovered from mild-to-severe COVID-19. Input was 400,000 to 550,000 cells per stimulated subset. The TCR was taken from a human donor who had COVID-19. The sequences come from circulating follicular helper CD4+ T cells, cultured in vitro, collected after recovery from COVID-19. The chain uses TRBV11-2 and TRBJ2-1, with 14 bases identical to TRBD2. CDR3 in DNA: TGTGCCAGCAGCTTAGCCCCTTCCGGGACTAGCGGGAGCTATGAGCAGTTCTTC. Translation gives CASSLAPSGTSGSYEQFF.